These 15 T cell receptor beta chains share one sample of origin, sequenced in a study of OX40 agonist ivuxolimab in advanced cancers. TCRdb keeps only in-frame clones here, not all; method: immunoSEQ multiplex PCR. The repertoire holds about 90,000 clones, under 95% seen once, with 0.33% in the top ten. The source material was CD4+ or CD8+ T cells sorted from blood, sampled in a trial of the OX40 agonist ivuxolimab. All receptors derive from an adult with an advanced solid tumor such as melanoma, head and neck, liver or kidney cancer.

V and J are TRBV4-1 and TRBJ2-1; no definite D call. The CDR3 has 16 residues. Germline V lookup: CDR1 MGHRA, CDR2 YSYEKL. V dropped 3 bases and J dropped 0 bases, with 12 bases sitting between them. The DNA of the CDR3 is TGCGCCAGCAGCCATCAGGCGGCAGGCTCCTACAATGAGCAGTTCTTC. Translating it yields CASSHQAAGSYNEQFF.

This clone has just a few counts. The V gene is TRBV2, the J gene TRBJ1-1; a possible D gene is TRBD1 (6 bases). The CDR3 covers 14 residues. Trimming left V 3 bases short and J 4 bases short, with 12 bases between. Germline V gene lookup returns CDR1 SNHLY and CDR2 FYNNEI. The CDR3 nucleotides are TGTGCCAGCAGTGATGGGGGGCGAAGCACTGAAGCTTTCTTT. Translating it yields CASSDGGRSTEAFF.

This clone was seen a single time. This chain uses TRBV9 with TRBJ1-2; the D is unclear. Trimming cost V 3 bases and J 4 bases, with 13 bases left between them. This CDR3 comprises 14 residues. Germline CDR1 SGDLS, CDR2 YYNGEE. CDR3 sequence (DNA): TGTGCCAGCAGCGAGACAACAGTCCCCTATGGCTACACCTTC. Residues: CASSETTVPYGYTF.

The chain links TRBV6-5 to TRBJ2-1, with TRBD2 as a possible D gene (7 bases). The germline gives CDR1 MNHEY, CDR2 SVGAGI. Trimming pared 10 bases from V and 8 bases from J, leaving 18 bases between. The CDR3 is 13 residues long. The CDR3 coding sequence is TGTGCCACCCGAAGGAGGGGGGGGGATGAGCAGTTCTTC. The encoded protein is CATRRRGGDEQFF.

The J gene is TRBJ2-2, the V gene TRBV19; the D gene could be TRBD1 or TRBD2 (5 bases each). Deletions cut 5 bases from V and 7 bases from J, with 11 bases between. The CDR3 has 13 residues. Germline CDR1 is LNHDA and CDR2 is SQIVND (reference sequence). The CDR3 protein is CASSSGTNGELFF. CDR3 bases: TGTGCCAGTAGTTCGGGGACCAACGGGGAGCTGTTTTTT.

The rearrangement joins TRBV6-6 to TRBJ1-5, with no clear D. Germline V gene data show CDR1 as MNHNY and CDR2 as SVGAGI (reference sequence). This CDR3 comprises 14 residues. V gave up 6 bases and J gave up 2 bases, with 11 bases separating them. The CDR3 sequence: CASSSSGRNQPQHF. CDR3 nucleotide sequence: TGTGCCAGCAGCTCGTCTGGCCGCAATCAGCCCCAGCATTTT.

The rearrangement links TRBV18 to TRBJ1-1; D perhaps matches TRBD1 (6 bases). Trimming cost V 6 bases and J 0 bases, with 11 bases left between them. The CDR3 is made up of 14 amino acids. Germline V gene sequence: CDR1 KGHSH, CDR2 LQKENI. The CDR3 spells CASSHRDLNTEAFF. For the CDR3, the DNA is TGTGCCAGCTCCCACAGGGATTTGAACACTGAAGCTTTCTTT.

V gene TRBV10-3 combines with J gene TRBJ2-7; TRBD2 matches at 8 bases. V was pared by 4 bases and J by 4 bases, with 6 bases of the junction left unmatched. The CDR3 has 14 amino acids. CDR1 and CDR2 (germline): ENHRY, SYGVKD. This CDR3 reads CAISAGGVEYEQYF. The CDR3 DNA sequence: TGTGCCATCAGTGCGGGGGGGGTCGAATACGAGCAGTACTTC.

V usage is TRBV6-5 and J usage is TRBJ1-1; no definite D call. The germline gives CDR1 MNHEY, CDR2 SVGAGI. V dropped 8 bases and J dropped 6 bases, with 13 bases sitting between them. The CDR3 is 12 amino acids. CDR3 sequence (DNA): TGTGCCAGCGCAAACCGGGGTGCTGAAGCTTTCTTT. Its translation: CASANRGAEAFF.

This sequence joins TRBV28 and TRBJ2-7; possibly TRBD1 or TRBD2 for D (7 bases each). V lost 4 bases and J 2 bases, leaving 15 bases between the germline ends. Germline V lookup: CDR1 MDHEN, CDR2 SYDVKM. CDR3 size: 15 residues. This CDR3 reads CASSSSGRGPYEQYF. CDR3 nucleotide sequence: TGTGCCAGCAGTTCCAGTGGGAGGGGGCCCTACGAGCAGTACTTC.

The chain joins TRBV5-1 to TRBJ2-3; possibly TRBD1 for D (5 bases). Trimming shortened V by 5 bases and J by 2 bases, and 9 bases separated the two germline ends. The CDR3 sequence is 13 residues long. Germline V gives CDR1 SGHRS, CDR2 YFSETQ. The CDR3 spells CASRGQITDTQYF. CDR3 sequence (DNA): TGCGCCAGCAGGGGGCAGATCACAGATACGCAGTATTTT.

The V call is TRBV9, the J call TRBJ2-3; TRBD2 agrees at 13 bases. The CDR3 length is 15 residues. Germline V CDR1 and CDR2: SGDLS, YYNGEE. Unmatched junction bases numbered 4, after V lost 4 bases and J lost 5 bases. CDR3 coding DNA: TGTGCCAGCAGCACTAGCGGGAGGGAGTTAGATACGCAGTATTTT. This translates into CASSTSGRELDTQYF. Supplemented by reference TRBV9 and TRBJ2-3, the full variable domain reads DSGVTQTPKHLITATGQRVTLRCSPRSGDLSVYWYQQSLDQGLQFLIQYYNGEERAKGNILERFSAQQFPDLHSELNLSSLELGDSALYFCASSTSGRELDTQYFGPGTRLTVL.

CDR3 protein: CSVQPGLLLSTDTQYF. The CDR3 region has the DNA TGCAGCGTTCAGCCGGGACTCCTCCTCAGCACAGATACGCAGTATTTT. This sequence joins TRBV29-1 and TRBJ2-3; the D gene is possibly TRBD2 (6 bases). V was trimmed by 5 bases and J by 0 bases, leaving 18 bases between them. This CDR3 contains 16 residues. The germline gives CDR1 SQVTM, CDR2 ANQGSEA.

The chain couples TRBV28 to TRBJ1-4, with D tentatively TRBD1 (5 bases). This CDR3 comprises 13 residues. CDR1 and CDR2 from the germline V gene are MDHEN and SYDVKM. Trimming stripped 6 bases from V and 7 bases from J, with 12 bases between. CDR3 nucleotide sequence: TGTGCCAGCAGAGAAAGTGGGACTGAAAAACTGTTTTTT. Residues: CASRESGTEKLFF.

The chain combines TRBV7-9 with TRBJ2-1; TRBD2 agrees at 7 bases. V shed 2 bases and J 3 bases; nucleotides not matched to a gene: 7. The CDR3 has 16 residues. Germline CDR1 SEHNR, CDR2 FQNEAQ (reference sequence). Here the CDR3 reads CASSLRLLASYNEQFF. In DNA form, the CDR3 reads TGTGCCAGCAGCTTAAGGTTACTAGCGAGCTACAATGAGCAGTTCTTC.